This record looks at one T cell receptor beta chain sequence and its context. Its antigen remains unidentified. This CDR3 comprises 14 residues. Germline CDR1 LNHDA, CDR2 SQIVND (reference sequence). Losses at the gene ends were 10 bases for V and 3 bases for J; bases not matched to a gene: 10. The data were obtained in a study of T cell responses to AZD1222 COVID-19 vaccine. The study, taken as a whole, reports: Vaccination with two AZD1222 doses was followed by a rise in Spike-specific TCR breadth and depth. Only 5 or 6 people who got AZD1222 tested seropositive at baseline.

Produced via immunoSEQ multiplex PCR; TCRdb's table is partial and in-frame only. The sample consists of tens of thousands of clones, approximately 85% of them appearing once. The sequence came from an adult who received the AZD1222 COVID-19 vaccine. The V call is TRBV19, the J call TRBJ1-2; 8 bases align to TRBD1. This specimen consisted of peripheral blood, obtained 28 days after the second AZD1222 dose. CDR3 in amino acids: CATEGQGGDYGYTF. CDR3 bases: TGTGCCACCGAAGGACAGGGAGGCGACTATGGCTACACCTTC. Drawing the rest from reference TRBV19 and TRBJ1-2, the complete variable domain is DGGITQSPKYLFRKEGQNVTLSCEQNLNHDAMYWYRQDPGQGLRLIYYSQIVNDFQKGDIAEGYSVSREKKESFPLTVTSAQKNPTAFYLCATEGQGGDYGYTFGSGTRLTVV.